The sequence of this T cell receptor beta chain was determined in a study of patients and donors after allogeneic stem cell transplantation. This clonotype was seen more than once but under ten times. Germline lookup yields CDR1 MNHNS and CDR2 SASEGT. This CDR3 contains 15 residues. V shed 5 bases, J shed 5 bases, and the junction held 11 bases outside the gene matches. TCRdb ran MiXCR on the RT-PCR reads and lists one entry per CDR3 protein. Of 920,000 or so distinct CDR3 sequences listed, roughly 18% are singletons. The sequence came from a human donor who was either an allogeneic HSCT recipient or a stem cell or donor lymphocyte infusion donor (not recorded which). It is not recorded whose cells these are; they may come from a transplant donor. The chain joins TRBV6-1 to TRBJ2-5, with 7 bases matching TRBD2. Sample: blood, either unsorted or a sorted T cell fraction (not recorded which). The DNA for the CDR3 is TGTGCCAGCAGTCCGGGCCGCACCGGGGGGGAGACCCAGTACTTC. This gives the protein CASSPGRTGGETQYF.